The present TCR beta chain was sequenced within a study of Ad26.COV2.S vaccination and SARS-CoV-2 variants. Only one count was recorded for this clone. The treatment was: roughly 20 received Ad26.COV2.S at low or high dose, single or two shots; roughly five received placebo; per-sample allocation not given. Sampling was performed 63 days after the first vaccine or placebo injection. Assay used: immunoSEQ multiplex PCR; TCRdb lists only in-frame clones, some missing. This sample has about 440,000 clones; 87% occur once, and the top ten carry roughly 13%. This sample comprised peripheral blood, obtained in a trial of Ad26.COV2.S vaccine versus placebo. The TCR sequence derives from a person aged 18-65 years who received the Ad26.COV2.S COVID-19 vaccine or a placebo.

Here the CDR3 DNA reads TGTGCCACCAGCAGAGGCAGGGGGATCAACTATGGCTACACCTTC. Translation gives CATSRGRGINYGYTF. This chain connects TRBV15 to TRBJ1-2; TRBD1 aligns across 7 bases. V was pared by 1 base and J by 2 bases, with 4 bases of the junction left unmatched. This CDR3 comprises 15 residues. Per the germline V gene, CDR1 is LNHNV and CDR2 is YYDKDF (reference sequence).